This TCR beta chain is from a study of shared clonotypes between healthy human individuals. Whole-study context: Three plates each covered CD4 naive and memory; CD8 naive two, CD8 memory one. Findings and limits, study-wide: The study sampled only blood, and tissue repertoires likely differ. About 5% of naive CD4 clonotypes were shared across a few donors.

The naive CD8 population came from CD45RO-negative cells selected for CCR7, without terminally differentiated effector memory CD45RA+ cells. The CDR3 extends over 18 amino acids. The V end lost 3 bases, the J end lost 4 bases, and 24 bases lay between the germline ends. Germline values: CDR1 MGHRA, CDR2 YSYEKL. The deep-level immunoSEQ assay was used. Using immunoSEQ multiplex PCR, the repertoire was profiled, and TCRdb retains in-frame clones only, with some absent. The sample shows about 590,000 clones, nearly 97% of them seen only once. Concerning this clone: Its target is not known.

The sequence derives from a woman in her 30s in good health. The V call is TRBV4-1, the J call TRBJ1-1; D remains ambiguous. The sample taken for sequencing was naive CD8+ T cells sorted from blood. The CDR3 is CASSHQMGGPSMGTEAFF. The CDR3 DNA reads as TGCGCCAGCAGCCACCAGATGGGAGGGCCCTCTATGGGCACTGAAGCTTTCTTT.